This T cell receptor (beta chain) was sequenced in a study of breast tumors, draining lymph nodes, adjacent tissues (dated by TCRdb to about 2016). For the study in its entirety: In breast cancer patients, the study compared the TCR beta repertoires of tumor, adjacent nontumor tissue and axillary lymph nodes. The study aimed to assess the relationships and possible T-cell exchange between tumor, surrounding tissue and draining lymph node repertoires in human breast cancer. On the study overall, not on this receptor specifically: The data were considered consistent with most tumor T cells being derived from the lymph node and subsequently expanding within tumor tissue. Tumors showed preferential V and J gene usage, and their T-cell repertoire diversity fell below that of lymph nodes yet above that of nontumor tissue. The similarity between tumor and nontumor tissue repertoires was significantly greater in luminal-like breast cancer than in basal-like breast cancer. The conclusion that tumor T cells originate in lymph nodes was presented as consistent with a hypothesis rather than as directly demonstrated.

This clonotype showed up many times. What this receptor recognizes is not known. No base quality values were provided; no much bigger clone lies one nucleotide off. Sequencing used an Illumina HiSeq 2000. Multiplex PCR amplification was used to build the TCR beta chain libraries. The amplified TCR beta chain products were analyzed by high-throughput sequencing. TCRdb applied fastp at Q25 and MiXCR to the public reads, then kept only in-frame beta chains. Each record represents a unique CDR3 protein, reported with the most common genes and DNA among its rows. Recorded for this sample are 170,000 or so distinct CDR3 sequences; 30% to 35% of them occurred a single time. The ten most abundant clones make up roughly 4.5% of the sample. For CDR1 and CDR2, the germline V gene (reference sequence) lists GTSNPN and SVGIG. From the cysteine through the phenylalanine, the CDR3 covers 15 amino acids. Here the CDR3 DNA is all that survives: 45 bases in frame from base 1. Between the V and J ends, shortened by 3 bases and 7 bases respectively, the junction contains 19 bases.

The lymph node samples were taken from the axillary draining lymph nodes of breast cancer patients. The sequence is built from TRBV30 and TRBJ1-5; possibly the D gene is TRBD1, per 6 matching bases. This TCR came from a female donor with breast cancer. Some clones in this sample may be carry-over from other donors' samples. The sample taken for sequencing was axillary lymph node tissue. The CDR3 region has the sequence CAWSRDTWAGQPQHF. The sequence in DNA is TGTGCCTGGAGCAGGGACACTTGGGCTGGGCAGCCCCAGCATTTT.